These 19 T cell receptor beta chains came from one sample sequenced in a study of OX40 agonist ivuxolimab in advanced cancers. Clones were sequenced by immunoSEQ multiplex PCR, and TCRdb holds only the in-frame ones, with some missing. The sample consists of some 72,000 clones, around 92% of them appearing once. Sequencing used CD4+ or CD8+ T cells sorted from blood, obtained in a trial of the OX40 agonist ivuxolimab. The receptors come from an adult with an advanced solid tumor such as melanoma, head and neck, liver or kidney cancer.

This clone came up a few times. The CDR3 spells CAIRPTASYEQYF. The CDR3 bases are TGTGCCATCAGGCCAACAGCGTCCTACGAGCAGTACTTC. The J gene is TRBJ2-7, the V gene TRBV10-3; D gene uncertain. V lost 6 bases, J lost 1 base, and 10 bases lay in between. Per germline, CDR1 ENHRY and CDR2 SYGVKD. The CDR3 has 13 amino acids.

Notes on this clone: The sample contains more than one DNA sequence encoding this CDR3. The rearrangement joins TRBV11-3 to TRBJ1-1; no definite D call. Trimming cost V 6 bases and J 2 bases, with 10 bases left between them. This CDR3 has 13 amino acids. CDR1 and CDR2 from the germline V gene are SGHNT and YENEEA. The CDR3 spells CASSLGRNTEAFF. CDR3 nucleotide sequence: TGTGCCAGCAGTCTTGGTAGAAACACTGAAGCTTTCTTT. Full variable domain (outside the CDR3, taken from reference TRBV11-3 and TRBJ1-1): EAGVVQSPRYKIIEKKQPVAFWCNPISGHNTLYWYLQNLGQGPELLIRYENEEAVDDSQLPKDRFSAERLKGVDSTLKIQPAELGDSAVYLCASSLGRNTEAFFGQGTRLTVV.

The chain uses TRBV5-1 and TRBJ1-2, with 7 bases identical to TRBD1. The CDR3 consists of 13 residues. The V and J ends lost 1 base and 7 bases, in that order; junction bases with no gene match: 4. CDR1 is SGHRS, CDR2 YFSETQ, per germline. The CDR3 coding sequence is TGCGCCAGCAGCTTGAGAGGGGGCTTTGGCTACACCTTC. It specifies CASSLRGGFGYTF. The variable domain in full, completed from reference TRBV5-1 and TRBJ1-2, reads KAGVTQTPRYLIKTRGQQVTLSCSPISGHRSVSWYQQTPGQGLQFLFEYFSETQRNKGNFPGRFSGRQFSNSRSEMNVSTLELGDSALYLCASSLRGGFGYTFGSGTRLTVV.

The chain is built from TRBV14 and TRBJ2-7, with D tentatively TRBD1 or TRBD2 (5 bases each). The CDR3 totals 15 residues. CDR1 and CDR2 from the germline V gene are SGHDN and FVKESK. V was trimmed by 0 bases and J by 2 bases, leaving 11 bases between them. CDR3 sequence (DNA): TGTGCCAGCAGCCAAGATTCCGGGGCTCCCTACGAGCAGTACTTC. It translates to CASSQDSGAPYEQYF.

The chain is built from TRBV6-1 and TRBJ1-2; D call uncertain. The CDR3 length is 15 residues. V lost 3 bases, J lost 4 bases, and 15 bases lay in between. Germline V lookup: CDR1 MNHNS, CDR2 SASEGT. CDR3: CASSENSGGIYGYTF. The CDR3 nucleotides are TGTGCCAGCAGTGAGAACTCAGGAGGAATCTATGGCTACACCTTC.

The chain joins TRBV30 to TRBJ1-5, with D perhaps TRBD1 (5 bases). Germline assignment: CDR1 GTSNPN and CDR2 SVGIG (reference sequence). This CDR3 comprises 14 residues. Trimming left V 3 bases short and J 1 base short, with 10 bases between. The CDR3 nucleotides read TGTGCCTGGAGCGGGGGGTACAGCAATCAGCCCCAGCATTTT. Translation gives CAWSGGYSNQPQHF.

This clone was seen only once. This CDR3 reads CASSQLAQSSYEQYF. For the CDR3, the DNA is TGCGCCAGCAGCCAGTTAGCGCAGAGCTCCTACGAGCAGTACTTC. V and J are TRBV4-3 and TRBJ2-7; D perhaps matches TRBD2 (5 bases). Per germline, CDR1 LGHNA and CDR2 YSLEER. V lost 3 bases, J lost 0 bases, and 12 bases lay in between. The CDR3 covers 15 residues.

The V gene is TRBV7-2, the J gene TRBJ2-5; 7 nucleotides line up with TRBD2. Germline trimming cut 3 bases from V and 5 bases from J; bases unmatched to any gene: 12. This CDR3 region has 16 residues. The germline V gene encodes CDR1 SGHTA and CDR2 FQGNSA. CDR3 residues: CASSFISGGRGETQYF. For the CDR3, the DNA is TGTGCCAGCAGCTTTATCTCGGGAGGACGAGGGGAGACCCAGTACTTC.

This chain joins TRBV11-2 and TRBJ2-5, with 7 bases matching TRBD1. V was pared by 4 bases and J by 5 bases, with 10 bases of the junction left unmatched. The V gene's germline CDR1 is SGHAT and CDR2 FQNNGV. The CDR3 extends over 15 amino acids. The CDR3 protein is CASSSPTGKIETQYF. The CDR3 DNA follows: TGTGCCAGCAGCTCACCGACAGGGAAGATTGAGACCCAGTACTTC. Combining the CDR3 with reference TRBV11-2 and TRBJ2-5 gives the whole variable domain EAGVAQSPRYKIIEKRQSVAFWCNPISGHATLYWYQQILGQGPKLLIQFQNNGVVDDSQLPKDRFSAERLKGVDSTLKIQPAKLEDSAVYLCASSSPTGKIETQYFGPGTRLLVL.

The J gene is TRBJ1-2, the V gene TRBV5-4; 8 positions agree with TRBD1. This CDR3 comprises 20 residues. Trimming at V came to 5 bases and at J to 2 bases, leaving 23 bases not matched to a gene. Germline V CDR1 and CDR2: SGHNT, YYREEE (reference sequence). In DNA, the CDR3 is TGTGCCAGCAGAGCTTGGTCCACCAGGGGGCGACCTTCGGAAAACTATGGCTACACCTTC. Protein product: CASRAWSTRGRPSENYGYTF.

This clone occurred once. At one boundary the junction diverges from the germline segment, which might be a read error. The gene calls are TRBV10-3 and TRBJ2-7; maybe TRBD2 (6 bases). The CDR3 length is 14 residues. Germline V gene sequence: CDR1 ENHRY, CDR2 SYGVKD. The CDR3 protein is CAISESGGGYGQYF. The CDR3 DNA is TGTGCCATCAGTGAGTCGGGCGGAGGGTACGGGCAGTACTTC.

The rearrangement links TRBV7-3 to TRBJ2-1; no reliable D call. V gave up 2 bases and J gave up 13 bases, with 9 bases separating them. The CDR3 has 11 residues. Germline lookup yields CDR1 SGHTA and CDR2 FQGTGA. The CDR3 nucleotides are TGTGCCAGCAGCTTAGGTGGAATCCAGTTCTTC. Protein product: CASSLGGIQFF.

The V call is TRBV27, the J call TRBJ2-7; 10 bases map to TRBD2. Trimming cost V 6 bases and J 0 bases; bases outside gene matches: 5. Germline V gene sequence: CDR1 MNHEY, CDR2 SMNVEV (reference sequence). The CDR3 is 15 residues long. The CDR3 nucleotides are TGTGCCAGCAGCCCGACTAGCGGGCACTCCTACGAGCAGTACTTC. Its protein product is CASSPTSGHSYEQYF.

The V and J genes are TRBV5-1 and TRBJ2-3, with D unclear. The V gene's germline CDR1 is SGHRS and CDR2 YFSETQ. The CDR3 contains 17 residues. The V and J ends lost 2 bases and 3 bases respectively, with 19 bases between them. DNA of the CDR3: TGCGCCAGCAGCTTAATAAAGTCCACCGAAAGAACAGATACGCAGTATTTT. Translated, it gives CASSLIKSTERTDTQYF.

V usage is TRBV7-2 and J usage is TRBJ2-5; D may correspond to TRBD1 or TRBD2 (5 bases each). The CDR3 is 15 residues long. Germline lookup yields CDR1 SGHTA and CDR2 FQGNSA. Trimming stripped 2 bases from V and 1 base from J, with 11 bases between. The CDR3 spells CASSLSGDLQETQYF. The CDR3 DNA sequence: TGTGCCAGCAGCTTATCTGGGGACCTCCAAGAGACCCAGTACTTC.

The rearrangement links TRBV29-1 to TRBJ1-1; possible D gene TRBD1, 5 bases. CDR1 is SQVTM and CDR2 is ANQGSEA in the germline V gene. The CDR3 spans 11 residues. V lost 6 bases and J lost 4, with 9 bases in between. CDR3 loop: CSVGQLTEAFF. Here the CDR3 DNA reads TGCAGCGTAGGACAACTCACTGAAGCTTTCTTT.

V is TRBV5-1 and J is TRBJ2-2, with D perhaps TRBD1 (6 bases). Trimming took 6 bases from V and 2 from J, leaving 11 bases between them. The CDR3 is 14 residues long. Germline V lookup: CDR1 SGHRS, CDR2 YFSETQ. CDR3 nucleotides: TGCGCCAGCACCAGGGACACCAACACCGGGGAGCTGTTTTTT. It codes for CASTRDTNTGELFF.

The chain recombines TRBV11-3 with TRBJ2-3, with unresolved D. Germline V gene sequence: CDR1 SGHNT, CDR2 YENEEA. The CDR3 extends over 16 amino acids. V lost 7 bases and J lost 0, with 17 bases in between. The CDR3 loop reads CASTAPLSASTDTQYF. The CDR3 coding sequence is TGTGCCAGCACCGCACCCCTATCTGCTAGCACAGATACGCAGTATTTT.

The CDR3 bases are TGTGCCAGCCGAAAGAGGGGGTTCACCGGGGAGCTGTTTTTT. Translation: CASRKRGFTGELFF. The rearrangement links TRBV7-3 to TRBJ2-2; D is possibly TRBD1 (6 bases). Between the trimmed V and J ends, which lost 8 bases and 4 bases, there was a span of 14 bases. This CDR3 is 14 amino acids long. Germline CDR1 is SGHTA and CDR2 is FQGTGA.